This entry concerns a single TCR beta chain. Its target antigen remains unknown. No base-level quality is on record; no much larger clone is a single base apart. These data belong to a study of blood T cell repertoires in COVID-19 (dated by TCRdb to about 2020). As for the study more broadly: Collaborator samples came from the United States, Italy and Spain and covered acute and convalescent phases of COVID-19. Where available, HLA class I and class II types were obtained from metadata supplied by the sample provider rather than from assay-based typing. The samples were drawn from two sources: the first 160 participants of the ongoing ImmuneRACE study, and 1,254 subjects contributed by 6 global collaborators. The repertoires were made available in a free public database intended to serve as a resource for research on the immune response to SARS-CoV-2. Nearly every sample came with metadata listing a de-identified subject ID, COVID-19 status, age in years and sex. The prospective study material was composed of cDNA or gDNA derived from T cells, B-cell-depleted T cells, or PBMCs. Deeply sampled blood TCRbeta repertoires from subjects exposed to, actively infected with, or recovered from COVID-19 were included in the dataset. The full study reports these points: The amount of clinical and demographic metadata varied by source and participant and was provided uncurated.

After removal of 4 bases from V and 5 bases from J, the junction retains 15 bases not matched to a gene. CDR1 and CDR2 are drawn from the germline V gene (reference sequence): SGHNT, YYREEE. The CDR3 runs 18 residues from the cysteine to the phenylalanine. Only the CDR3 part of the read is kept: 54 bases, read in frame from the first base. In the prospective study, participants were 18 to 89 years old, resided in about two dozen geographic areas of the United States, and were enrolled through a virtual design. To assign participants to cohorts, the prospective study relied on clinical history that participants themselves reported in a screening survey and a study questionnaire. Exposed participants were defined as having been in contact with someone with a PCR-confirmed or clinician-diagnosed COVID-19 case within 2 weeks of study entry. Each participant in the prospective study had whole blood, serum and a nasopharyngeal or oropharyngeal swab collected by mobile phlebotomists. Prospective study participants could optionally give additional blood draws and questionnaires over an approximately two-month period. Before DNA extraction, blood samples from the prospective study were shipped at room temperature or frozen.

TCRbeta CDR3 regions were amplified from genomic DNA using the immunoSEQ Assay, a bias-controlled multiplex PCR. Concerning the study's data processing: Within the assay, amplification of reference gene primers was used to estimate how many nucleated cells each sample contained. Sequence reads were collapsed and filtered to measure the absolute abundance of every unique TCRbeta CDR3 rearrangement. For each sample, productive Simpson clonality was calculated as the square root of Simpson's diversity index over productive rearrangements. TCRdb carries this immuneACCESS record with in-frame sequences only. Its versions omit some clonotypes, under half of them owing to an unresolved V gene in the studies checked, with the rest unexplained. V, J and clone size were drawn from that table, and D and trimming were deduced from the DNA. The sample contains a few hundred thousand clones, about 88% of them found a single time. Of the sample, roughly 4% is held by the ten largest clones.

The clonotype was recovered from a woman aged 25 to 39 who had been exposed to COVID-19. The sequenced material came from PBMCs or T cells enriched from blood (not recorded which). Recombination connected TRBV5-4 to TRBJ2-5; TRBD1 aligns with 12 central bases. Here the CDR3 is given as CASSGGQGASMLWETQYF. The nucleotide sequence reads TGTGCCAGCAGCGGGGGACAGGGGGCTTCGATGTTGTGGGAGACCCAGTACTTC.